The 7 T cell receptor beta chains below all came from one sample that was sequenced in a study of T cell repertoires in ileal Crohn's disease. Here immunoSEQ multiplex PCR was the method, and the copy in TCRdb shows in-frame clones only, minus some. The repertoire holds roughly 13,000 clones, with about 85% as singletons. Source material: ileal tissue. Receptors were obtained from an adult with Crohn's disease.

This chain connects TRBV7-9 to TRBJ1-3; D possibly corresponds to TRBD1 (6 bases). The germline gives CDR1 SEHNR, CDR2 FQNEAQ (reference sequence). This CDR3 has 14 amino acids. The ends were cut back, 8 bases at V and 6 bases at J, with 17 bases in the middle. CDR3 sequence reads: CASGPGQGVNTIYF. The DNA for the CDR3 is TGTGCCAGCGGTCCGGGACAAGGGGTAAACACCATATATTTT.

This chain links TRBV27 with TRBJ2-5; no clear D. Germline lookup yields CDR1 MNHEY and CDR2 SMNVEV (reference sequence). The CDR3 contains 12 residues. Trimming left V 4 bases short and J 7 bases short, with 10 bases between. The CDR3: CASSSGQWTQYF. The CDR3 DNA sequence: TGTGCCAGCAGTTCGGGTCAATGGACCCAGTACTTC.

This chain connects TRBV11-3 to TRBJ2-5; TRBD1 matches 9 bases. Germline V gene sequence: CDR1 SGHNT, CDR2 YENEEA. Unmatched junction bases numbered 11, after V lost 1 base and J lost 5 bases. This CDR3 spans 17 amino acids. The CDR3 spells CASSLVSGTGTLETQYF. CDR3 nucleotide sequence: TGTGCCAGCAGCTTAGTGTCGGGGACAGGGACTCTTGAGACCCAGTACTTC.

The chain links TRBV28 to TRBJ2-2, with D unresolved. CDR1 and CDR2 from the germline V gene are MDHEN and SYDVKM. The CDR3 extends over 13 amino acids. V dropped 8 bases and J dropped 7 bases, with 14 bases sitting between them. For the CDR3, the DNA is TGTGCCAGCCCTAAAGTAAATGGCGGGGAGCTGTTTTTT. Its translation: CASPKVNGGELFF.

This chain joins TRBV6-1 and TRBJ1-2; no clear D gene. Germline V gene lookup returns CDR1 MNHNS and CDR2 SASEGT. With 7 bases removed from V and 4 bases from J, the gap between germline ends came to 10 bases. The CDR3 has 12 residues. CDR3 in DNA: TGTGCCAGCATCGTAGGGAGCTATGGCTACACCTTC. Amino acids: CASIVGSYGYTF.

V is TRBV14 and J is TRBJ2-1, with TRBD2 matching over 10 bases. The junction had 1 base not matched to a gene; V was cut back by 2 bases and J by 0 bases. Germline V gene lookup returns CDR1 SGHDN and CDR2 FVKESK. The CDR3 spans 16 residues. The CDR3 coding sequence is TGTGCCAGCAGCCAAACTAGCGGGGCCTCCTACAATGAGCAGTTCTTC. Translating it yields CASSQTSGASYNEQFF.

The chain couples TRBV27 to TRBJ1-4; 8 bases align to TRBD1. Trimming cost V 5 bases and J 5 bases; bases outside gene matches: 10. Germline CDR1 MNHEY, CDR2 SMNVEV (reference sequence). The CDR3 runs to 16 residues. CDR3 region: CASSRQGNLLNEKLFF. CDR3 bases: TGTGCCAGCAGTCGACAGGGGAATTTATTAAATGAAAAACTGTTTTTT. Drawing the rest from reference TRBV27 and TRBJ1-4, the complete variable domain is EAQVTQNPRYLITVTGKKLTVTCSQNMNHEYMSWYRQDPGLGLRQIYYSMNVEVTDKGDVPEGYKVSRKEKRNFPLILESPSPNQTSLYFCASSRQGNLLNEKLFFGSGTQLSVL.